These 18 T cell receptor beta chains came from one sample sequenced in a study of T cell responses to AZD1222 COVID-19 vaccine. Clones were sequenced by immunoSEQ multiplex PCR, and TCRdb holds only the in-frame ones, with some missing. The sample contains approximately 150,000 clones, just under 95% of which appear only once. Material: peripheral blood, obtained on day 0 of AZD1222 vaccination. The receptors originated from an adult in good health.

The chain uses TRBV6-5 and TRBJ1-6, with unresolved D. Trimming shortened V by 0 bases and J by 6 bases, and 9 bases separated the two germline ends. Germline loops: CDR1 MNHEY, CDR2 SVGAGI. This CDR3 is built from 15 residues. CDR3 nucleotide sequence: TGTGCCAGCAGTTACTCTTCTGTAATTAATTCACCCCTCCACTTT. This translates into CASSYSSVINSPLHF.

The V and J genes are TRBV7-9 and TRBJ2-2; D call uncertain. Germline V lookup: CDR1 SEHNR, CDR2 FQNEAQ (reference sequence). V shed 8 bases and J shed 6 bases, with 10 bases lying between them. This CDR3 is 12 amino acids long. CDR3 bases: TGTGCCAGCCCCCCACAATCCGGGGAGCTGTTTTTT. Protein sequence: CASPPQSGELFF.

The chain links TRBV15 to TRBJ2-7, with D possibly matching TRBD2 (5 bases). This CDR3 has 15 amino acids. Trimming pared 0 bases from V and 5 bases from J, leaving 14 bases between. CDR1 LNHNV and CDR2 YYDKDF come from the germline V gene (reference sequence). CDR3 in amino acids: CATSRDRGKGNEQYF. The CDR3 DNA follows: TGTGCCACCAGCAGAGATCGGGGTAAAGGCAACGAGCAGTACTTC.

The chain couples TRBV11-1 to TRBJ2-1, with D hard to call. This CDR3 region has 13 residues. Germline V gene sequence: CDR1 SGHAT, CDR2 FQDESV (reference sequence). V lost 4 bases, J lost 6 bases, and 10 bases lay in between. The CDR3 loop reads CASSYGGVNEQFF. The CDR3 region has the DNA TGTGCCAGCAGCTACGGCGGTGTCAATGAGCAGTTCTTC.

This clone is a singleton in its sample. This chain uses TRBV19 with TRBJ1-1; D is unclear. There are 15 residues in the CDR3. V was trimmed by 1 base and J by 1 base, leaving 10 bases between them. CDR1 is LNHDA, CDR2 SQIVND, per germline (reference sequence). CDR3 DNA sequence: TGTGCCAGTAGTATAGGACTTTTCCGGAACACTGAAGCTTTCTTT. This codes for CASSIGLFRNTEAFF.

This chain uses TRBV6-1 with TRBJ1-4; TRBD1 is a possible D gene (5 bases). V dropped 4 bases and J dropped 8 bases, with 20 bases sitting between them. Germline loops: CDR1 MNHNS, CDR2 SASEGT. The CDR3 loop spans 16 amino acids. DNA for the CDR3: TGTGCCAGCAGTGGGAATCGGCAGGGCCTCGGGGAAAAACTGTTTTTT. It translates to CASSGNRQGLGEKLFF.

The chain carries TRBV19 and TRBJ1-2, with D possibly TRBD1 on 5 matching bases. Germline CDR1 LNHDA, CDR2 SQIVND (reference sequence). The CDR3 spans 14 residues. Between the trimmed V and J ends, which lost 7 bases and 4 bases, there was a span of 16 bases. As DNA, the CDR3 is TGTGCCAGTACGACTTGGGGCGGTACCTATGGCTACACCTTC. It translates to CASTTWGGTYGYTF. The variable domain in full, with the rest retrieved from reference TRBV19 and TRBJ1-2, is DGGITQSPKYLFRKEGQNVTLSCEQNLNHDAMYWYRQDPGQGLRLIYYSQIVNDFQKGDIAEGYSVSREKKESFPLTVTSAQKNPTAFYLCASTTWGGTYGYTFGSGTRLTVV.

The chain couples TRBV6-5 to TRBJ1-6; possible D gene TRBD1, 5 bases. V lost 6 bases and J lost 7, with 10 bases in between. CDR3 length: 13 amino acids. Germline CDR1 and CDR2: MNHEY and SVGAGI. The CDR3 sequence is CASRGRSNSPLHF. CDR3 nucleotide sequence: TGTGCCAGCAGGGGGCGCTCCAATTCACCCCTCCACTTT.

This clone came up once. The genes are TRBV7-9 and TRBJ2-1; 10 bases map to TRBD1. The CDR3 is 15 residues long. Unmatched junction bases numbered 5, after V lost 5 bases and J lost 4 bases. Germline CDR1 SEHNR, CDR2 FQNEAQ (reference sequence). For the CDR3, the DNA is TGTGCCAGCAGCAACGGGACAGGGGTGTACAATGAGCAGTTCTTC. Its protein product is CASSNGTGVYNEQFF.

The J gene is TRBJ2-7, the V gene TRBV7-9; D perhaps matches TRBD1 (6 bases). Trimming took 4 bases from V and 3 from J, leaving 16 bases between them. This CDR3 contains 15 residues. CDR1 and CDR2 (germline): SEHNR, FQNEAQ (reference sequence). CDR3 protein: CASSSQGTLIYEQYF. DNA for the CDR3: TGTGCCAGCAGCTCGCAGGGGACACTGATCTACGAGCAGTACTTC.

This clone was seen a single time. The chain uses TRBV5-1 and TRBJ1-2, with D maybe TRBD1 (5 bases). From germline, CDR1 is SGHRS and CDR2 YFSETQ. The CDR3 runs 15 residues. V lost 2 bases to trimming and J lost 6 bases, with 17 bases between them. The CDR3 loop is CASSLWATATDGYTF. In DNA, the CDR3 is TGCGCCAGCAGCTTATGGGCGACAGCTACTGATGGCTACACCTTC. The entire variable domain, with the rest obtained from reference TRBV5-1 and TRBJ1-2, is as follows: KAGVTQTPRYLIKTRGQQVTLSCSPISGHRSVSWYQQTPGQGLQFLFEYFSETQRNKGNFPGRFSGRQFSNSRSEMNVSTLELGDSALYLCASSLWATATDGYTFGSGTRLTVV.

V is TRBV19 and J is TRBJ1-5; the D gene is possibly TRBD1 (5 bases). Germline CDR1 LNHDA, CDR2 SQIVND (reference sequence). Trimming stripped 8 bases from V and 3 bases from J, with 20 bases between. The CDR3 sequence is 16 residues long. The CDR3 sequence: CASSGKRDGHNQPQHF. The CDR3 DNA follows: TGTGCCAGTTCGGGAAAACGGGACGGACACAATCAGCCCCAGCATTTT.

This rearrangement joins TRBV6-5 to TRBJ1-6; TRBD1 might be the D (6 bases). CDR3 length equals 15 residues. The germline V and J ends were trimmed by 7 bases and 6 bases, with 16 bases remaining between them. Germline CDR1 and CDR2: MNHEY and SVGAGI. CDR3 sequence reads: CASTSQGYGNSPLHF. CDR3 DNA: TGTGCCAGCACTTCACAGGGTTACGGTAATTCACCCCTCCACTTT.

The chain combines TRBV10-2 with TRBJ1-2; D is possibly TRBD1 (6 bases). Germline loops: CDR1 WSHSY, CDR2 SAAADI. The length of the CDR3 is 16 residues. V lost 1 base to trimming and J lost 0 bases, with 12 bases between them. Written as DNA, the CDR3 is TGCGCCAGCAGTGAGTTTGGACAGCGCGCTAACTATGGCTACACCTTC. It yields the protein CASSEFGQRANYGYTF.

This clone was seen a few times. The chain carries TRBV4-1 and TRBJ2-7; no clear D gene. CDR3 length equals 13 residues. V was shortened by 0 bases and J by 6 bases, with 9 bases between the two germline ends. From germline, CDR1 is MGHRA and CDR2 YSYEKL. DNA of the CDR3: TGCGCCAGCAGCCAAGAATGGGATAGCGAGCAGTACTTC. Its translation is CASSQEWDSEQYF.

In this sample, this clone turned up once. The rearrangement joins TRBV2 to TRBJ1-2; 8 bases are shared with TRBD1. The V and J ends lost 11 bases and 1 base, in that order; junction bases with no gene match: 12. CDR3 size: 15 residues. Germline assignment: CDR1 SNHLY and CDR2 FYNNEI. DNA for the CDR3: TGTGCCGAAGGAGAAGGGGGACAGGTTAACTATGGCTACACCTTC. As protein: CAEGEGGQVNYGYTF.

The rearrangement links TRBV7-9 to TRBJ1-6; D might be TRBD1 (5 bases). Germline V gene data show CDR1 as SEHNR and CDR2 as FQNEAQ (reference sequence). Trimming removed 6 bases from V and 13 bases from J, with 16 bases in between. The CDR3 sequence is 13 residues long. CDR3: CASSLRGFSPLHF. Here the CDR3 DNA reads TGTGCCAGCAGTCTGCGGGGCTTTTCGCCCCTCCACTTT.

The chain couples TRBV9 to TRBJ1-2, with 10 bases that match TRBD1. The germline gives CDR1 SGDLS, CDR2 YYNGEE. Trimming at V came to 6 bases and at J to 2 bases, leaving 4 bases not matched to a gene. The CDR3 extends over 14 amino acids. The CDR3 nucleotides read TGTGCCAGCACATCGGGACAGGGGAACTATGGCTACACCTTC. This encodes CASTSGQGNYGYTF.